The source of this T cell receptor beta chain is a study of blood T cell repertoires in COVID-19. Authors' processing steps: Reference gene primer amplification yielded estimated nucleated cell counts. Clones were sequenced by immunoSEQ multiplex PCR, and TCRdb holds only the in-frame ones, with some missing. V, J and clone size are taken as reported in that table, and D and trimming were inferred from the DNA itself. The sample records some 320,000 clones, 85% being singletons. Trimming cost V 0 bases and J 3 bases, with 5 bases left between them. Germline V gives CDR1 MNHEY, CDR2 SVGEGT. CDR3 size: 14 residues. Participant ages covered about 18 to 90 years across 20 to 30 US areas. Contact with a PCR-confirmed or clinician-diagnosed COVID-19 case occurred within 2 weeks of entry.

The clonotype originates from a woman aged 30 to 39 who had been exposed to COVID-19. Sequencing was performed on PBMCs or T cells enriched from blood (not recorded which). V is TRBV6-2 or TRBV6-3 and J is TRBJ2-2; D call uncertain. CDR3 loop: CASSYSADTGELFF. The CDR3 nucleotides read TGTGCCAGCAGTTACTCCGCGGACACCGGGGAGCTGTTTTTT.